This note documents a single T cell receptor beta chain sequence. The data derive from a study of Tregs in tolerant kidney transplant recipients. The germline V gene encodes CDR1 KGHSY and CDR2 FQNENV. After removal of 4 bases from V and 5 bases from J, the junction contained 4 bases not matched to a gene. This CDR3 contains 15 residues. Sequenced by immunoSEQ multiplex PCR; TCRdb stores in-frame clones only, minus some. The repertoire holds about 110,000 clones, with 90% as singletons. Sample: CD4+ T cells from blood, taken before the transplant. This TCR was recovered from a human donor who received a combined kidney and bone marrow transplant. The rearrangement links TRBV16 to TRBJ1-4; 10 bases agree with TRBD1. The CDR3 nucleotides are TGTGCCAGCAGCCTGGGGACAGGGGCGAATGAAAAACTGTTTTTT. Its protein is CASSLGTGANEKLFF.